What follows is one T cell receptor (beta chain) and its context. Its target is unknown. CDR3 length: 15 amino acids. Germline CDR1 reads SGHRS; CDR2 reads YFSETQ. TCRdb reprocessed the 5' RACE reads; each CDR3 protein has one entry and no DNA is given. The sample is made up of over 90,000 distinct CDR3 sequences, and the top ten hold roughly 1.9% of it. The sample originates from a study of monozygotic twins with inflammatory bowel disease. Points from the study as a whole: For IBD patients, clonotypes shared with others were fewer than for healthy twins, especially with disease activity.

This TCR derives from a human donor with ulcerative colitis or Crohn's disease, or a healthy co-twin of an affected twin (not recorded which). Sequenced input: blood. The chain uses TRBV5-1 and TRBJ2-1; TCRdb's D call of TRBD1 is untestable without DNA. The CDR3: CASSLPGTTINEQFF.